The present T cell receptor beta chain was sequenced within a study of CD8+ T cells in alopecia areata. Study-level points and caveats: There were also resident alphabeta T cells of normal skin sequenced in scalp samples.

Trimming took 3 bases from V and 4 from J, leaving 4 bases between them. The germline CDR1 and CDR2 sequences are MNHEY and SMNVEV (reference sequence). This CDR3 contains 11 residues. After isolation, RNA underwent reverse transcription to generate cDNA as the sequencing template. Sequenced by immunoSEQ multiplex PCR; TCRdb stores in-frame clones only, minus some. The sample has 95,000 to 120,000 clones; 59% are singletons. This clone came up a few times. What it binds is unknown. A much larger clone sits a single nucleotide away, making a read error possible. Other DNA sequences within the sample encode an identical CDR3.

The sequenced sample consisted of CD8+ T cells sorted from blood. The TCR was taken from a human donor in good health. V gene TRBV27 combines with J gene TRBJ2-7; D is unresolved. This chain's CDR3 is CASSLGYEQYF. Here the CDR3 DNA reads TGTGCCAGCAGTTTGGGGTACGAGCAGTACTTC.